This T cell receptor (beta chain) came from a study of shared clonotypes between healthy human individuals. General study points: Represented diversity (both genetic and exposure-history) was limited by the small number of donors. About 5% of naive CD4 clonotypes were shared across several donors. In contrast to clonotypes shared by all four donors, non-shared clonotypes had lower generation probabilities.

About this clone: The target antigen is unknown.

Assay: immunoSEQ multiplex PCR; the TCRdb copy retains only in-frame clones and omits some. The data show about 95,000 clones, about two thirds seen once. The TCR was taken from a man under 40 in good health. Input material: memory CD8+ T cells sorted from blood. Regarding subset: CD45RO+ cells pooled with CCR7-negative TemRA cells.

The CDR3 loop reads CASSHRQDRIAKNIQYF. CDR3 nucleotides: TGTGCCAGCAGCCATAGGCAGGACCGAATAGCCAAAAACATTCAGTACTTC. The gene calls are TRBV14 and TRBJ2-4; D not resolved. This CDR3 comprises 17 residues. Germline V lookup: CDR1 SGHDN, CDR2 FVKESK. V lost 3 bases, J lost 0 bases, and 15 bases lay in between. Full variable domain (outside the CDR3, taken from reference TRBV14 and TRBJ2-4): EAGVTQFPSHSVIEKGQTVTLRCDPISGHDNLYWYRRVMGKEIKFLLHFVKESKQDESGMPNNRFLAERTGGTYSTLKVQPAELEDSGVYFCASSHRQDRIAKNIQYFGAGTRLSVL.